The rows below give T cell receptor beta chains drawn from one sample of a study of beta chain features in type 1 diabetes. Assay: immunoSEQ multiplex PCR; the TCRdb copy retains only in-frame clones and omits some. The table records about 320,000 clones, about 15% of them present only once. The sample comprised central memory CD4+ T cells from blood. These receptors all stem from a man under 40 in good health. The CDR3 runs from the conserved cysteine through the conserved F or W. The order of the fields is D gene, clone size, J gene, V gene, CDR3 protein, CDR3 DNA. D genes are given only for firm matches. Some rows mark clone size as missing; the rest say once, few, many or name a class of expanded clone.

-,few,TRBJ1-2,TRBV4-1,CASSQVGSEPPYGYTF,TGCGCCAGCAGCCAAGTTGGCTCAGAGCCCCCCTATGGCTACACCTTC
-,-,TRBJ1-2,TRBV6-5,CASSYQRGYGYTF,TGTGCCAGCAGTTACCAGCGAGGCTATGGCTACACCTTC
TRBD1,few,TRBJ2-3,TRBV5-1,CASSSAGTAVTDTQYF,TGCGCCAGCAGCTCGGCCGGGACAGCGGTCACAGATACGCAGTATTTT
TRBD2,-,TRBJ2-2,TRBV30,CAWRVAGQPGELFF,TGTGCCTGGAGAGTAGCGGGTCAGCCCGGGGAGCTGTTTTTT
-,few,TRBJ2-3,TRBV7-9,CASNVRGNTQYF,TGTGCCAGCAATGTGAGGGGAAATACGCAGTATTTT
-,-,TRBJ2-3,TRBV4-3,CASSQVSEGTDTQYF,TGCGCCAGCAGCCAAGTGTCTGAGGGCACAGATACGCAGTATTTT
-,-,TRBJ2-7,TRBV5-4,CASSSRPKRSDF,TGTGCCAGCAGCTCCCGACCTAAAAGATCGGACTTC
-,-,TRBJ1-6,TRBV11-2,CASSPRVGDSPLHF,TGTGCCAGCAGCCCCAGGGTCGGGGATTCACCCCTCCACTTT
-,few,TRBJ2-7,TRBV2,CASIRSYEQYF,TGTGCCAGCATTAGGAGCTACGAGCAGTACTTC
-,-,TRBJ1-1,TRBV10-3,CAISVEVNTEAFF,TGTGCCATCAGTGTTGAGGTGAACACTGAAGCTTTCTTT
TRBD1,few,TRBJ2-1,TRBV6-5,CASSTQTGLEQFF,TGTGCCAGCAGTACACAGACAGGGTTGGAGCAGTTCTTC
-,-,TRBJ1-3,TRBV9,CASSPKPGVDSGNTIYF,TGTGCCAGCAGCCCAAAGCCAGGAGTGGACTCTGGAAACACCATATATTTT
-,few,TRBJ2-3,TRBV29-1,CSSTSTDTQYF,TGCAGCTCCACTAGCACAGATACGCAGTATTTT
-,-,TRBJ2-5,TRBV19,CASSKSGYVETQYF,TGTGCCAGTAGTAAGAGCGGTTATGTCGAGACCCAGTACTTC